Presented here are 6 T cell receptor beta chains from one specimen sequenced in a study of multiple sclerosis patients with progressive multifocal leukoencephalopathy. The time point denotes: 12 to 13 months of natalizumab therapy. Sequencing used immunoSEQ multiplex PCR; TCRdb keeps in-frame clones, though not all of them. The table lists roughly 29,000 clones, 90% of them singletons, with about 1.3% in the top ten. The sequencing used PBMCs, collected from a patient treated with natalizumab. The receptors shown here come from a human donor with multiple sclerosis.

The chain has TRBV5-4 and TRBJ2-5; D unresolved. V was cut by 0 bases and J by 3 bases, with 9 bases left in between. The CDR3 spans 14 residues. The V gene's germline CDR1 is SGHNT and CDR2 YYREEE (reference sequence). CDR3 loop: CASSLADQEETQYF. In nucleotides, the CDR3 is TGTGCCAGCAGCTTGGCTGATCAAGAAGAGACCCAGTACTTC.

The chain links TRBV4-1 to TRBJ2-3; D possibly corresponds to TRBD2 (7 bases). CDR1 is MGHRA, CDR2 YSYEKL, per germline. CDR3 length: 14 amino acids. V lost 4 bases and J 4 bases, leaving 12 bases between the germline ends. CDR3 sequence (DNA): TGCGCCAGCAGCCTATTGGGGGGGCCAGATACGCAGTATTTT. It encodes CASSLLGGPDTQYF.

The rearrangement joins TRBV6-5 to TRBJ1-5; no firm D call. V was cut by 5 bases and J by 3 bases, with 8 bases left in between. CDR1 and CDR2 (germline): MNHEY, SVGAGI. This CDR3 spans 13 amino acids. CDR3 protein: CASSLGFNQPQHF. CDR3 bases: TGTGCCAGCAGTCTAGGGTTCAATCAGCCCCAGCATTTT.

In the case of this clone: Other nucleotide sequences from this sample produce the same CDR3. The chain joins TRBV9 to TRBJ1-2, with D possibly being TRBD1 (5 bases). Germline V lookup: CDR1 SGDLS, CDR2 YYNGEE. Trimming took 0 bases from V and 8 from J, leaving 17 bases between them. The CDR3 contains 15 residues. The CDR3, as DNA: TGTGCCAGCAGCGTAGACAAATCGGGGGTGGGGGGCTACACCTTC. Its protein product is CASSVDKSGVGGYTF. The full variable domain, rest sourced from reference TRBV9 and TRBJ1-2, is DSGVTQTPKHLITATGQRVTLRCSPRSGDLSVYWYQQSLDQGLQFLIQYYNGEERAKGNILERFSAQQFPDLHSELNLSSLELGDSALYFCASSVDKSGVGGYTFGSGTRLTVV.

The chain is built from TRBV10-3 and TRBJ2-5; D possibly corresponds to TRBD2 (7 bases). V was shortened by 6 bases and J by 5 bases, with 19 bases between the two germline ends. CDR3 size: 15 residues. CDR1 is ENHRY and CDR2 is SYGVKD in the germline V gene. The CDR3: CAIRRVAGATETQYF. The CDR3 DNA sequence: TGTGCCATCAGAAGGGTCGCGGGGGCCACGGAGACCCAGTACTTC.

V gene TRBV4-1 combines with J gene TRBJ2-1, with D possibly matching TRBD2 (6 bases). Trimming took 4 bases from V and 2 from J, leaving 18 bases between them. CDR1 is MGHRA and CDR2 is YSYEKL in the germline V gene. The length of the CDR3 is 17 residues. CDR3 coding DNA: TGCGCCAGCAGCCGCACGGGACTGGGAGTTGCCTACAATGAGCAGTTCTTC. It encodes CASSRTGLGVAYNEQFF.